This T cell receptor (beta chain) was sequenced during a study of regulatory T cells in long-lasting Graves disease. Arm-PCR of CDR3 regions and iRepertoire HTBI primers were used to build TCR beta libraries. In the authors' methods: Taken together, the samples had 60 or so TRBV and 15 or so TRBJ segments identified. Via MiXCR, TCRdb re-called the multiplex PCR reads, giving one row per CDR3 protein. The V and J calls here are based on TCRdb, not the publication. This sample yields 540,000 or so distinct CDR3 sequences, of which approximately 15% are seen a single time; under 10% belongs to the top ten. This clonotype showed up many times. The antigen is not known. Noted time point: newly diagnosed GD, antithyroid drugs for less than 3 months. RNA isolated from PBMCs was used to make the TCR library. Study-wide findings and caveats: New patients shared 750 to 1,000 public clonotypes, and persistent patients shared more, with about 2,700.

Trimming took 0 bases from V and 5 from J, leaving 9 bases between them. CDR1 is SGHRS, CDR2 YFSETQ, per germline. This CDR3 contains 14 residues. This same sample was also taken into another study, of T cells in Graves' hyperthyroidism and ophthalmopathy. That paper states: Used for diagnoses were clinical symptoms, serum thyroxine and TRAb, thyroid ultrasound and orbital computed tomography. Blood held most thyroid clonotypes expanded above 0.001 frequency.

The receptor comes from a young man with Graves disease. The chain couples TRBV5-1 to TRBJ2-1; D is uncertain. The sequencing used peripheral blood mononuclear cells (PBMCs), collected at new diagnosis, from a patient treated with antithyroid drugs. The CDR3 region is CASSLASSDNEQFF. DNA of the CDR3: TGCGCCAGCAGCTTGGCATCTTCAGACAATGAGCAGTTCTTC.